This T cell receptor (beta chain) was recorded in a study of T cells after yellow fever vaccination. Study-level information: Those fractions that held only low numbers of cells were prepared using the SMART-Seq v4 Ultra Low Input RNA kit.

V lost 1 base and J 3 bases, leaving 13 bases between the germline ends. Germline assignment: CDR1 MGHDK and CDR2 SYGVNS. The CDR3 loop spans 15 amino acids. General study points: Contamination of FACS-sorted repertoires by abundant clonotypes from the bulk population could occur. Primary-vaccination clones mostly resurfaced post-booster (less than 98% CD4, approximately 90% CD8). Weaker overall, the secondary response nonetheless peaked faster (day 5 versus 15).

This clonotype has more than one count but fewer than ten. Its target is unknown. TCRdb independently ran MiXCR on the 5' RACE reads; one entry per CDR3 protein. Of 500,000 to 650,000 distinct CDR3 sequences in the sample, 12% were seen once. The source material was PBMCs, sampled on the day of the yellow fever booster vaccination. The chain uses TRBV25-1 and TRBJ2-7, with D perhaps TRBD2 (6 bases). The source is a man aged 30 to 45 who received the YFV17D yellow fever vaccine. CDR3 region: CASSESYTGGYEQYF. CDR3 bases: TGTGCCAGCAGTGAATCGTACACCGGGGGCTACGAGCAGTACTTC.